The 26 T cell receptor beta chains listed next were all sequenced from one sample in a study of blood T cell repertoires in COVID-19. Clones were sequenced by immunoSEQ multiplex PCR, and TCRdb holds only the in-frame ones, with some missing. This table has 250,000 to 300,000 clones, approximately 88% appearing once. The sequenced material came from PBMCs or T cells enriched from blood (not recorded which). The source is a woman between 40 and 55 years old who had recovered from COVID-19.

The CDR3 DNA follows: TGTGCCAGCAGCGGTCTAGGGACAGCCACCTACGAGCAGTACTTC. It is translated as CASSGLGTATYEQYF. V is TRBV5-6 and J is TRBJ2-7; TRBD1 matches 7 bases. Germline values: CDR1 SGHDT, CDR2 YYEEEE. The junction had 9 bases not matched to a gene; V was cut back by 4 bases and J by 2 bases. This CDR3 is built from 15 residues.

V gene TRBV7-2 combines with J gene TRBJ2-2; D is unclear. The CDR3 is 13 amino acids. Trimming left V 3 bases short and J 8 bases short, with 10 bases between. Germline-derived CDR1 and CDR2 are SGHTA and FQGNSA. Here the CDR3 reads CASSFAATGELFF. The CDR3 DNA sequence: TGTGCCAGCAGCTTCGCCGCCACTGGGGAGCTGTTTTTT. Full variable domain (remainder filled in from reference TRBV7-2 and TRBJ2-2): GAGVSQSPSNKVTEKGKDVELRCDPISGHTALYWYRQSLGQGLEFLIYFQGNSAPDKSGLPSDRFSAERTGGSVSTLTIQRTQQEDSAVYLCASSFAATGELFFGEGSRLTVL.

This clone was seen a few times. V gene TRBV27 combines with J gene TRBJ1-5; D might be TRBD1 (5 bases). Germline lookup yields CDR1 MNHEY and CDR2 SMNVEV (reference sequence). Trimming took off 8 bases at V and 7 bases at J, with 15 bases between the two ends. The CDR3 sequence is 13 residues long. Here the CDR3 reads CASPWQGWQPQHF. DNA for the CDR3: TGTGCCAGCCCTTGGCAGGGATGGCAGCCCCAGCATTTT.

This clone was counted a single time. This chain joins TRBV12-5 and TRBJ1-6; TRBD1 might be the D (6 bases). V dropped 6 bases and J dropped 6 bases, with 18 bases sitting between them. The CDR3 totals 16 residues. In germline, CDR1 is LGHNT, CDR2 FRNRAP. CDR3 residues: CASGLPRDKLNSPLHF. The CDR3 nucleotides read TGTGCTAGTGGCCTACCACGGGACAAACTTAATTCACCCCTCCACTTT.

The rearrangement joins TRBV7-9 to TRBJ2-1; weak D call: TRBD2 (5 bases). CDR3 length: 14 amino acids. V lost 5 bases and J 4 bases, leaving 12 bases between the germline ends. Germline lookup yields CDR1 SEHNR and CDR2 FQNEAQ (reference sequence). The CDR3 reads CASSPRTFYNEQFF. In nucleotides, the CDR3 is TGTGCCAGCAGCCCCCGGACTTTTTACAATGAGCAGTTCTTC.

This clone was detected a few times. The chain uses TRBV6-2 or TRBV6-3 and TRBJ1-5; 7 nucleotides agree with TRBD1. Germline V lookup: CDR1 MNHEY, CDR2 SVGEGT. The CDR3 has 17 residues. V shed 0 bases and J 4 bases; nucleotides not matched to a gene: 9. Written as DNA, the CDR3 is TGTGCCAGCAGTTACTCGAGTGACAGGGTTCCTAATCAGCCCCAGCATTTT. It specifies CASSYSSDRVPNQPQHF.

The count of this clone is one. This sequence joins TRBV5-3 and TRBJ1-2, with a tentative D call TRBD1 (6 bases). TRBV5-3 carries the ORF label, with uncertain function. Trimming removed 3 bases from V and 8 bases from J, with 20 bases in between. CDR3 length: 15 residues. CDR3: CARSSTGHRAKGYTF. In nucleotides, the CDR3 is TGTGCCAGAAGCTCCACGGGACACCGGGCCAAGGGCTACACCTTC.

This chain links TRBV18 with TRBJ2-2; a possible D gene is TRBD2 (6 bases). The CDR3 length is 15 residues. Trimming removed 2 bases from V and 5 bases from J, with 12 bases in between. Germline CDR1 KGHSH, CDR2 LQKENI. The CDR3 spells CASSPERARTGELFF. The CDR3 region has the DNA TGTGCCAGCTCACCAGAGCGGGCGCGTACCGGGGAGCTGTTTTTT.

The rearrangement joins TRBV30 to TRBJ2-7, with D perhaps matching TRBD2 (5 bases). The CDR3 is 11 residues long. The germline CDR1 and CDR2 sequences are GTSNPN and SVGIG (reference sequence). V was clipped by 8 bases and J by 4 bases, with 12 bases between them. Here the CDR3 reads CAMATGYEQYF. CDR3 coding DNA: TGTGCCATGGCTACGGGGTACGAGCAGTACTTC.

The CDR3 region has the DNA TGTGCCAGCTCACCACAGCGGGAGCCCCCAGATACGCAGTATTTT. This encodes CASSPQREPPDTQYF. The V gene is TRBV18, the J gene TRBJ2-3, with TRBD2 matching 8 bases. The CDR3 extends over 15 amino acids. Germline CDR1 and CDR2: KGHSH and LQKENI. With V trimmed by 1 base and J by 4 bases, 4 bases remained unmatched.

J is TRBJ1-2 and V is TRBV6-2 or TRBV6-3; D unresolved. V lost 6 bases and J 0 bases, leaving 11 bases between the germline ends. This CDR3 comprises 14 residues. The germline gives CDR1 MNHEY, CDR2 SVGEGT. CDR3 sequence (DNA): TGTGCCAGCAGCCCGGGAGACGCTAACTATGGCTACACCTTC. It encodes CASSPGDANYGYTF.

V usage is TRBV18 and J usage is TRBJ1-2; tentative D call: TRBD1 (6 bases). The CDR3 length is 16 residues. Germline V CDR1 and CDR2: KGHSH, LQKENI. The V gene lost 1 base and the J gene lost 6 bases, with 18 bases spanning the gap. The CDR3 is CASSPRQGPNLNGYTF. Written as DNA, the CDR3 is TGTGCCAGCTCACCACGGCAGGGGCCAAACTTAAATGGCTACACCTTC. Looking up the rest from reference TRBV18 and TRBJ1-2 gives the full variable domain: NAGVMQNPRHLVRRRGQEARLRCSPMKGHSHVYWYRQLPEEGLKFMVYLQKENIIDESGMPKERFSAEFPKEGPSILRIQQVVRGDSAAYFCASSPRQGPNLNGYTFGSGTRLTVV.

The CDR3 DNA follows: TGTGCCAGCAGCCAGCAGGGATTTGGCTACACCTTC. Amino acid sequence: CASSQQGFGYTF. The V and J genes are TRBV3-1 (or the pseudogene TRBV3-2) and TRBJ1-2, with D possibly being TRBD1 (5 bases). Germline-derived CDR1 and CDR2 are LGHDT and YNNKEL (reference sequence). The ends were cut back, 3 bases at V and 7 bases at J, with 9 bases in the middle. The CDR3 contains 12 residues.

This sequence joins TRBV6-6 and TRBJ2-4; 8 nucleotides agree with TRBD1. Germline V gene sequence: CDR1 MNHNY, CDR2 SVGAGI (reference sequence). V gave up 5 bases and J gave up 8 bases; unmatched junction bases: 14. The CDR3 spans 16 residues. This chain's CDR3 is CASSGESGGDVHIQYF. The CDR3 DNA sequence: TGTGCCAGCAGTGGAGAATCAGGGGGCGACGTTCACATTCAGTACTTC.

The gene calls are TRBV3-1 (or the pseudogene TRBV3-2) and TRBJ1-2; TRBD1 matches 7 bases. Germline CDR1 and CDR2: LGHDT and YNNKEL (reference sequence). With V trimmed by 4 bases and J by 1 base, 3 bases remained unmatched. The CDR3 consists of 14 residues. The CDR3 nucleotides are TGTGCCAGCAGCCTAACAGGGGTTAACTATGGCTACACCTTC. This sequence encodes CASSLTGVNYGYTF.

Notes on this clone: The sample carries other DNA sequences with the same CDR3. The rearrangement links TRBV24-1 to TRBJ2-3; maybe TRBD2 (6 bases). CDR1 and CDR2 from the germline V gene are KGHDR and SFDVKD. The CDR3 sequence is 12 residues long. Trimming left V 10 bases short and J 0 bases short, with 7 bases between. CDR3 in amino acids: CATGTSTDTQYF. The CDR3 nucleotides are TGTGCCACTGGGACTAGCACAGATACGCAGTATTTT.

The count of this clone is one. The chain links TRBV30 to TRBJ2-7; D may be TRBD2 (6 bases). V was cut by 4 bases and J by 2 bases, with 15 bases left in between. In germline, CDR1 is GTSNPN, CDR2 SVGIG (reference sequence). This CDR3 has 14 residues. The CDR3 here is CAWIRRGTTYEQYF. The CDR3 DNA is TGTGCCTGGATTAGGAGGGGAACAACCTACGAGCAGTACTTC.

The chain combines TRBV15 with TRBJ1-1; 10 positions agree with TRBD1. This CDR3 has 15 amino acids. Germline CDR1 LNHNV, CDR2 YYDKDF (reference sequence). The V segment lost 3 bases and the J segment 2 bases; nucleotides outside the gene matches: 3. CDR3: CATSRDRGTNTEAFF. DNA of the CDR3: TGTGCCACCAGCAGGGACAGGGGGACAAACACTGAAGCTTTCTTT.

The V gene is TRBV4-1, the J gene TRBJ1-2; D might be TRBD1 (5 bases). Germline assignment: CDR1 MGHRA and CDR2 YSYEKL. Between the trimmed V and J ends, which lost 2 bases and 6 bases, there was a span of 19 bases. This CDR3 comprises 16 residues. The CDR3 bases are TGCGCCAGCAGCCAACCCGCCGCTCCACAGGTCGATGGCTACACCTTC. It yields the protein CASSQPAAPQVDGYTF.

The rearrangement uses TRBV25-1 and TRBJ2-3, with D possibly matching TRBD1 (7 bases). Trimming cost V 3 bases and J 5 bases, with 15 bases left between them. The germline V gene encodes CDR1 MGHDK and CDR2 SYGVNS. This CDR3 is built from 15 residues. CDR3 sequence reads: CASSEGSGGKDTQYF. The CDR3 DNA follows: TGTGCCAGCAGTGAGGGGTCAGGGGGGAAAGATACGCAGTATTTT.

This rearrangement joins TRBV5-6 to TRBJ2-1; no clear D. Germline V CDR1 and CDR2: SGHDT, YYEEEE. There are 13 residues in the CDR3. Trimming removed 1 base from V and 4 bases from J, with 6 bases in between. CDR3 residues: CASSLFSYNEQFF. The DNA of the CDR3 is TGTGCCAGCAGCTTGTTCAGTTACAATGAGCAGTTCTTC. The whole variable domain, filled in from reference TRBV5-6 and TRBJ2-1, reads DAGVTQSPTHLIKTRGQQVTLRCSPKSGHDTVSWYQQALGQGPQFIFQYYEEEERQRGNFPDRFSGHQFPNYSSELNVNALLLGDSALYLCASSLFSYNEQFFGPGTRLTVL.

V gene TRBV27 combines with J gene TRBJ2-7, with 9 bases that match TRBD1. Germline V CDR1 and CDR2: MNHEY, SMNVEV (reference sequence). This CDR3 contains 16 residues. Germline trimming cut 2 bases from V and 0 bases from J; bases unmatched to any gene: 5. The CDR3 sequence: CASSLNLQGASYEQYF. The CDR3 coding sequence is TGTGCCAGCAGTTTAAATCTACAGGGGGCCTCCTACGAGCAGTACTTC.

V usage is TRBV11-2 and J usage is TRBJ1-1; 7 bases line up with TRBD1. J was trimmed by 0 bases and V by 4 bases; bases with no gene match: 5. Germline CDR1 is SGHAT and CDR2 is FQNNGV. The CDR3 consists of 15 residues. In nucleotides, the CDR3 is TGTGCCAGCAGCTCGGGACAGACCATGAACACTGAAGCTTTCTTT. It codes for CASSSGQTMNTEAFF. The full variable domain, rest sourced from reference TRBV11-2 and TRBJ1-1, is EAGVAQSPRYKIIEKRQSVAFWCNPISGHATLYWYQQILGQGPKLLIQFQNNGVVDDSQLPKDRFSAERLKGVDSTLKIQPAKLEDSAVYLCASSSGQTMNTEAFFGQGTRLTVV.

Only one count was recorded for this clone. CDR3 protein: CASSAGGFSGNTIYF. CDR3 nucleotides: TGTGCCAGCAGCGCAGGGGGGTTCTCTGGAAACACCATATATTTT. The genes are TRBV2 and TRBJ1-3; 7 bases are shared with TRBD1. Germline CDR1 SNHLY, CDR2 FYNNEI. The CDR3 length is 15 residues. The ends lost 6 bases at V and 0 bases at J; junction bases unmatched: 5.

V and J are TRBV2 and TRBJ1-2; D is ambiguous. V lost 8 bases and J lost 7, with 20 bases in between. Per germline, CDR1 SNHLY and CDR2 FYNNEI. The CDR3 spans 14 residues. Here the CDR3 reads CASLIYAGVGGYTF. CDR3 bases: TGTGCCAGCCTCATTTACGCCGGGGTTGGTGGCTACACCTTC.

This chain links TRBV5-4 with TRBJ2-5; D ambiguous. This CDR3 comprises 14 residues. Trimming cost V 0 bases and J 0 bases, with 6 bases left between them. Looked up from germline, CDR1 is SGHNT and CDR2 is YYREEE (reference sequence). CDR3 in amino acids: CASSLASNQETQYF. The CDR3 DNA reads as TGTGCCAGCAGCTTGGCCTCTAACCAAGAGACCCAGTACTTC. The full variable domain, its missing parts supplied by reference TRBV5-4 and TRBJ2-5, is ETGVTQSPTHLIKTRGQQVTLRCSSQSGHNTVSWYQQALGQGPQFIFQYYREEENGRGNFPPRFSGLQFPNYSSELNVNALELDDSALYLCASSLASNQETQYFGPGTRLLVL.